The present TCR beta chain was sequenced within a study of T cell repertoires in cytomegalovirus infection. Study overall: Public TCR beta signatures indicated both CMV infection and matching HLA type.

MiXCR, applied by TCRdb to the reads, yields one record per CDR3 protein. The sample has about 350,000 distinct CDR3 sequences, roughly 34% seen once. Study findings and constraints: CMV-specific TCR beta clonotypes restricted by HLA-C were the ones dominating the ex vivo response.

Germline CDR1 and CDR2: SEHNR and FQNEAQ (reference sequence). CDR3 length: 14 residues. J gave up 3 bases and V 4 bases, and 3 bases lay outside the gene matches. This clonotype was detected a few times. Its specificity is not known. This clonotype originated in a human donor in good health (CMV status not recorded). Some clones in this sample may be carry-over from other donors' samples. The chain employs TRBV7-9 and TRBJ2-7, with TRBD1 matching 10 bases. This sample comprised cultured PBMCs, obtained from culture after CMV antigen stimulation. CDR3 nucleotide sequence: TGTGCCAGCAGCTCCGGGACAGGGGACTACGAGCAGTACTTC. Its protein is CASSSGTGDYEQYF.